Below, 16 T cell receptor beta chains from the same sample are listed, as sequenced in a study of blood T cell repertoires in COVID-19. Data came from immunoSEQ multiplex PCR; TCRdb stores just in-frame clones and leaves some out. The table shows around 250,000 clones, with roughly nine tenths occurring only once. Sequencing used PBMCs or T cells enriched from blood (not recorded which). Source of these receptors: a human donor in a cohort exposed to, infected with or recovered from COVID-19 (not recorded which). The donor label of this sample is uncertain.

The chain combines TRBV6-2 or TRBV6-3 with TRBJ1-2, with TRBD1 matching 9 bases. The CDR3 runs 13 residues. Germline lookup yields CDR1 MNHEY and CDR2 SVGEGT. V shed 6 bases and J 5 bases; nucleotides not matched to a gene: 4. The CDR3 DNA is TGTGCCAGCAGCTCTGACAGGGGGTATGGCTACACCTTC. As protein: CASSSDRGYGYTF.

This chain links TRBV10-3 with TRBJ1-1, with TRBD1 matching 8 bases. Per the germline V gene, CDR1 is ENHRY and CDR2 is SYGVKD. The CDR3 consists of 14 residues. The V gene end was trimmed by 2 bases and the J gene end by 4 bases; junction bases not matched to a gene: 3. Here the CDR3 reads CAISESDRGTEAFF. The CDR3 DNA follows: TGTGCCATCAGTGAGAGCGACAGGGGCACTGAAGCTTTCTTT.

This CDR3 reads CASSTGHISYGYTF. In DNA form, the CDR3 reads TGTGCCAGCAGCACGGGACACATTTCGTATGGCTACACCTTC. J is TRBJ1-2 and V is TRBV6-5; perhaps TRBD1 as D (6 bases). V dropped 6 bases and J dropped 5 bases, with 16 bases sitting between them. Germline-derived CDR1 and CDR2 are MNHEY and SVGAGI. The CDR3 has 14 residues.

The J gene is TRBJ1-6, the V gene TRBV6-5; D may be TRBD1 (5 bases). V was cut by 6 bases and J by 8 bases, with 11 bases left in between. Germline V gives CDR1 MNHEY, CDR2 SVGAGI. The CDR3 is made up of 13 amino acids. The CDR3 sequence: CASRRQGDSPLHF. The CDR3 bases are TGTGCCAGCAGACGTCAGGGTGATTCACCCCTCCACTTT.

The gene calls are TRBV4-3 and TRBJ1-4; maybe TRBD1 (5 bases). The CDR3 totals 15 residues. Deletions cut 0 bases from V and 15 bases from J, with 20 bases between. CDR1 and CDR2 (germline): LGHNA, YSLEER. The CDR3 DNA follows: TGCGCCAGCAGCCAAGACATTGGCCGCGGGGAAGGGGTGTTTTTT. It encodes CASSQDIGRGEGVFF.

This clone occurred once. The V and J genes are TRBV19 and TRBJ2-7; the D gene is possibly TRBD1 (6 bases). The germline V gene has CDR1 LNHDA and CDR2 SQIVND (reference sequence). The CDR3 is 13 amino acids. Trimming left V 4 bases short and J 2 bases short, with 9 bases between. The CDR3 loop is CASSTGTTYEQYF. CDR3 bases: TGTGCCAGTAGTACCGGGACAACCTACGAGCAGTACTTC.

V gene TRBV18 combines with J gene TRBJ2-7, with 7 nucleotides matching TRBD1. Germline V gene lookup returns CDR1 KGHSH and CDR2 LQKENI. Trimming cost V 3 bases and J 1 base; bases outside gene matches: 9. The CDR3 is 16 amino acids. This CDR3 reads CASSPGDSRNSYEQYF. The CDR3, as DNA: TGTGCCAGCTCACCGGGGGACAGTCGAAATTCCTACGAGCAGTACTTC.

The chain recombines TRBV19 with TRBJ1-1; the match to TRBD1 covers 9 bases. The V gene end was trimmed by 9 bases and the J gene end by 2 bases; junction bases not matched to a gene: 4. The germline CDR1 and CDR2 sequences are LNHDA and SQIVND (reference sequence). There are 13 residues in the CDR3. The CDR3 loop is CASSQGANTEAFF. The CDR3 region has the DNA TGTGCCAGCTCACAGGGGGCAAACACTGAAGCTTTCTTT.

The rearrangement joins TRBV19 to TRBJ2-2, with 11 nucleotides matching TRBD1. Germline CDR1 is LNHDA and CDR2 is SQIVND (reference sequence). J gave up 5 bases and V 10 bases, and 9 bases lay outside the gene matches. The CDR3 sequence is 15 residues long. CDR3 protein: CATKDRGRETGELFF. The CDR3 DNA is TGTGCCACCAAGGACAGGGGGCGAGAAACCGGGGAGCTGTTTTTT.

The chain is built from TRBV5-1 and TRBJ1-5; D perhaps matches TRBD1 (5 bases). In germline, CDR1 is SGHRS, CDR2 YFSETQ. The CDR3 extends over 14 amino acids. Trimming stripped 1 base from V and 6 bases from J, with 11 bases between. CDR3 sequence: CASSLQGTGQPQHF. In nucleotides, the CDR3 is TGCGCCAGCAGCTTGCAGGGCACAGGTCAGCCCCAGCATTTT.

The chain has TRBV9 and TRBJ1-2, with 9 bases that match TRBD1. Looked up from germline, CDR1 is SGDLS and CDR2 is YYNGEE. V dropped 0 bases and J dropped 7; count of bases not matched to a gene: 7. The CDR3 has 15 amino acids. The CDR3: CASSVGYRGPLGYTF. The CDR3 DNA follows: TGTGCCAGCAGCGTAGGGTACAGGGGGCCTCTTGGCTACACCTTC.

The chain carries TRBV3-1 (or the pseudogene TRBV3-2) and TRBJ1-2; 8 bases map to TRBD1. Per the germline V gene, CDR1 is LGHDT and CDR2 is YNNKEL (reference sequence). The CDR3 spans 16 residues. Germline trimming cut 5 bases from V and 5 bases from J; bases unmatched to any gene: 13. CDR3 sequence (DNA): TGTGCCAGCAGCGTCGGACCAGGGGGCACCATGTATGGCTACACCTTC. It is translated as CASSVGPGGTMYGYTF.

The V and J genes are TRBV5-6 and TRBJ2-7; maybe TRBD1 (6 bases). The CDR3 runs to 13 residues. CDR1 is SGHDT, CDR2 YYEEEE, per germline. Trimming left V 0 bases short and J 3 bases short, with 7 bases between. The CDR3: CASSLEGGYEQYF. CDR3 nucleotide sequence: TGTGCCAGCAGCTTGGAAGGGGGCTACGAGCAGTACTTC.

The chain joins TRBV27 to TRBJ2-2; D call uncertain. From germline, CDR1 is MNHEY and CDR2 SMNVEV (reference sequence). The CDR3 spans 16 residues. V was clipped by 0 bases and J by 2 bases, with 10 bases between them. In DNA, the CDR3 is TGTGCCAGCAGTTTATCGTGGCAGGTTAACACCGGGGAGCTGTTTTTT. Amino acid sequence: CASSLSWQVNTGELFF.

This chain links TRBV12-3 or TRBV12-4 with TRBJ1-2; possibly TRBD1 for D (5 bases). The ends were cut back, 4 bases at V and 4 bases at J, with 7 bases in the middle. The CDR3 totals 12 residues. The CDR3 loop reads CASSSRAYGYTF. CDR3 bases: TGTGCCAGCAGTTCCAGGGCCTATGGCTACACCTTC.

This clone was counted once. The J gene is TRBJ2-7, the V gene TRBV10-1, with D possibly matching TRBD1 (5 bases). The V and J ends lost 6 bases and 1 base respectively, with 10 bases between them. CDR1 and CDR2 (germline): WNHNN, SYGVQD (reference sequence). The length of the CDR3 is 13 residues. CDR3 nucleotide sequence: TGCGCCAGCAGCCCCGGACATTCCTACGAGCAGTACTTC. This sequence encodes CASSPGHSYEQYF.